One T cell receptor beta chain is described in this entry. Antigen: not known. The sample is drawn from a study of T cells after yellow fever vaccination. Study in general: SMART-Seq v4 Ultra Low Input handled preparation of low-cell-number fractions. The study's findings and limits: Re-detected after boosting: most primary clones, about 96% of CD4 and roughly 88% of CD8.

The V and J ends lost 4 bases and 4 bases respectively, with 10 bases between them. CDR1 and CDR2 from the germline V gene are SGHDN and FVKESK. This CDR3 has 13 amino acids. One entry per CDR3 protein, called by TCRdb with MiXCR from the 5' RACE reads. The sample carries more than 350,000 distinct CDR3 sequences, around a tenth recorded once. The gene calls are TRBV14 and TRBJ1-2, with D perhaps TRBD1 (5 bases). This clonotype was obtained from a man younger than 30 who received the YFV17D yellow fever vaccine. The sequenced sample was PBMCs, obtained on the day of the first yellow fever vaccination. Here the CDR3 DNA reads TGTGCCAGCAGCCCGGGACGGATCTATGGCTACACCTTC. The encoded protein is CASSPGRIYGYTF.